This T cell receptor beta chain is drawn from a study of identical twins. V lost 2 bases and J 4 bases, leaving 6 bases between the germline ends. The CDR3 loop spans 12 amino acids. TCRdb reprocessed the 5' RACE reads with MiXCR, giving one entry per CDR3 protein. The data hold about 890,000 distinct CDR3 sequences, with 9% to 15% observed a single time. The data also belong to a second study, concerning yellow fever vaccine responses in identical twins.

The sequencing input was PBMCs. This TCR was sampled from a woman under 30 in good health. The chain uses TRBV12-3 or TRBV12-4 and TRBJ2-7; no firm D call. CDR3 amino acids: CASSLLVYEQYF. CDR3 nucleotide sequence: TGTGCCAGCAGTTTATTAGTATACGAGCAGTACTTC.